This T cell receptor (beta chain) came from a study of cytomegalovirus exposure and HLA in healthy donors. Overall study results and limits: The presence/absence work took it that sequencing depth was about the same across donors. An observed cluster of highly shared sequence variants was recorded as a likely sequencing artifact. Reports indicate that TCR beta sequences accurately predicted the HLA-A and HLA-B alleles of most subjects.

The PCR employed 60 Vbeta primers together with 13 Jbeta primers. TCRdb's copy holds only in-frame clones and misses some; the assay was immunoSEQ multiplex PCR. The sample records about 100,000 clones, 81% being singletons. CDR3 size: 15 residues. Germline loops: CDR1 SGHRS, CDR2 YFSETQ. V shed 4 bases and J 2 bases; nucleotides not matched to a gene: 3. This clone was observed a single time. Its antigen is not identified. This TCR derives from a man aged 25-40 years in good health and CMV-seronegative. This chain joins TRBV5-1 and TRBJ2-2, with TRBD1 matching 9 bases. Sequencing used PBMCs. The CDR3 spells CASSLDRGNTGELFF. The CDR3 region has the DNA TGCGCCAGCAGCCTGGACAGGGGAAACACCGGGGAGCTGTTTTTT.